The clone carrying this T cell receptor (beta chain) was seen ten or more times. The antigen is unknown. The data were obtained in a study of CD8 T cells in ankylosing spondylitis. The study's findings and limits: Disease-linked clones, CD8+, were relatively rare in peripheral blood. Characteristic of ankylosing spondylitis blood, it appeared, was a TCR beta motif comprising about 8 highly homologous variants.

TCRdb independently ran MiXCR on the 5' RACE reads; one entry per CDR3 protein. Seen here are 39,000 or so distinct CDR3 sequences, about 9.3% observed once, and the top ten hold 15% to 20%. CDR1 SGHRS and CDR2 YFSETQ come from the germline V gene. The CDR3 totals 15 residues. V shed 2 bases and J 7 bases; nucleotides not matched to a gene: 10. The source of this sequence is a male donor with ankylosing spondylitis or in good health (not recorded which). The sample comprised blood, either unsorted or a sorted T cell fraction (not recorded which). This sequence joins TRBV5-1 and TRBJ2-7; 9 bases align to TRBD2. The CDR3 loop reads CASSFGVAGVGEQYF. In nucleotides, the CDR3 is TGCGCCAGCAGCTTCGGGGTAGCGGGAGTAGGTGAGCAGTACTTC.